The 10 T cell receptor beta chains below all came from one sample that was sequenced in a study of response to subunit inactivated influenza vaccine. TCRdb analysed the RT-PCR reads with MiXCR anew, one entry per CDR3 protein. Of 750,000 to 850,000 distinct CDR3 sequences listed, around 20% are singletons. The sequences come from PBMCs from blood, collected approximately 5 days after vaccination. All receptors derive from a man in his forties or fifties who received an inactivated influenza vaccine.

The rearrangement joins TRBV20-1 to TRBJ2-3; 7 nucleotides agree with TRBD1. J lost 2 bases, V lost 6 bases, and 8 bases had no gene match. Germline loops: CDR1 DFQATT, CDR2 SNEGSKA (reference sequence). The CDR3 totals 14 residues. The CDR3 reads CSAGGQAFTDTQYF. CDR3 DNA: TGCAGTGCCGGAGGACAGGCCTTCACAGATACGCAGTATTTT.

This chain links TRBV3-1 with TRBJ2-2, with D possibly TRBD2 on 5 matching bases. The CDR3 consists of 17 residues. The V end lost 1 base, the J end lost 3 bases, and 15 bases lay between the germline ends. Looked up from germline, CDR1 is LGHDT and CDR2 is YNNKEL (reference sequence). CDR3 protein: CASSQAGIRVDTGELFF. CDR3 in DNA: TGTGCCAGCAGCCAAGCCGGGATAAGGGTTGACACCGGGGAGCTGTTTTTT.

At least ten counts were recorded for this clonotype. The chain couples TRBV20-1 to TRBJ2-7; D uncertain. CDR1 is DFQATT and CDR2 is SNEGSKA in the germline V gene (reference sequence). The CDR3 is made up of 12 amino acids. V shed 3 bases and J shed 2 bases, with 8 bases lying between them. The CDR3 loop reads CSASTGAYEQYF. Here the CDR3 DNA reads TGCAGTGCTAGTACTGGGGCCTACGAGCAGTACTTC.

Only a few counts were recorded for this clonotype. The V call is TRBV27, the J call TRBJ2-1; 10 bases line up with TRBD2. CDR3 size: 14 residues. Germline V gene lookup returns CDR1 MNHEY and CDR2 SMNVEV (reference sequence). Trimming took 2 bases from V and 9 from J; bases not matched to a gene: 4. CDR3: CASSLRLAGAEQFF. In DNA, the CDR3 is TGTGCCAGCAGTTTAAGGCTAGCGGGAGCTGAGCAGTTCTTC.

The chain is built from TRBV5-1 and TRBJ2-7; 7 positions match TRBD1. From germline, CDR1 is SGHRS and CDR2 YFSETQ. CDR3 length equals 18 residues. The V gene end was trimmed by 0 bases and the J gene end by 1 base; junction bases not matched to a gene: 13. The CDR3 region is CASSLEATGILGSYEQYF. The CDR3 nucleotides read TGCGCCAGCAGCTTGGAGGCGACAGGGATACTAGGGTCCTACGAGCAGTACTTC.

V and J are TRBV4-3 and TRBJ2-2; no firm D call. The CDR3 has 13 residues. V lost 4 bases and J 7 bases, leaving 10 bases between the germline ends. CDR1 is LGHNA, CDR2 YSLEER, per germline. The CDR3 loop reads CASSRRLGGELFF. The CDR3 coding sequence is TGCGCCAGCAGCCGCAGGTTGGGCGGGGAGCTGTTTTTT.

In this sample, this clonotype turned up a few times. V is TRBV5-1 and J is TRBJ2-4; 9 positions agree with TRBD2. With V trimmed by 0 bases and J by 7 bases, 2 bases remained unmatched. The CDR3 contains 14 residues. CDR1 is SGHRS and CDR2 is YFSETQ in the germline V gene. CDR3 in DNA: TGCGCCAGCAGCTTGGATAGCGGGGGCAACATTCAGTACTTC. This translates into CASSLDSGGNIQYF.

The genes are TRBV3-1 and TRBJ2-1; tentative D call: TRBD2 (5 bases). The V gene's germline CDR1 is LGHDT and CDR2 YNNKEL (reference sequence). This CDR3 is 14 amino acids long. Trimming shortened V by 0 bases and J by 7 bases, and 10 bases separated the two germline ends. The CDR3 reads CASSQDRGSNEQFF. The CDR3 DNA sequence: TGTGCCAGCAGCCAAGATAGAGGGTCGAATGAGCAGTTCTTC.

V gene TRBV6-2 or TRBV6-3 combines with J gene TRBJ2-1; D remains unclear. The CDR3 contains 11 residues. V gave up 6 bases and J gave up 8 bases, with 8 bases separating them. CDR1 is MNHEY, CDR2 SVGEGT, per germline. The CDR3 sequence is CASSTRDEQFF. The CDR3 bases are TGTGCCAGCAGCACAAGGGATGAGCAGTTCTTC.

This clonotype was detected only a few times. The J gene is TRBJ2-7, the V gene TRBV6-6, with 10 bases identical to TRBD1. The CDR3 length is 13 residues. Germline lookup yields CDR1 MNHNY and CDR2 SVGAGI (reference sequence). The junction had 3 bases not matched to a gene; V was cut back by 5 bases and J by 5 bases. The CDR3 sequence is CASSNGQGDEQYF. Here the CDR3 DNA reads TGTGCCAGCAGTAACGGACAGGGGGACGAGCAGTACTTC.